A single sample is the source of the 26 T cell receptor beta chains below, sequenced in a study of T cell repertoires in cytomegalovirus infection. TCRdb re-called the reads with MiXCR, one entry per CDR3 protein. The repertoire includes about 570,000 distinct CDR3 sequences, 40% of them detected once, and 48% sits in the top ten. Their antigen targets remain unknown. Here the sequenced sample was cultured PBMCs, taken from culture after CMV antigen stimulation. The receptor source for this set is a human donor in good health (CMV status not recorded). Some clones in this sample may be carry-over from other donors' samples.

The rearrangement uses TRBV2 and TRBJ1-1; D is unclear. Germline V lookup: CDR1 SNHLY, CDR2 FYNNEI. Trimming removed 1 base at V and 4 bases at J, with 7 bases between. The CDR3 has 13 residues. As DNA, the CDR3 is TGTGCCAGCAGTGAAGAGTTAGCCACTGAAGCTTTCTTT. Protein sequence: CASSEELATEAFF.

This chain joins TRBV28 and TRBJ1-6; perhaps TRBD1 as D (6 bases). The V gene lost 11 bases and the J gene lost 6 bases, with 14 bases spanning the gap. The CDR3 has 13 amino acids. Germline assignment: CDR1 MDHEN and CDR2 SYDVKM. The CDR3 loop reads CACRGGLNSPLHF. The CDR3 DNA reads as TGTGCCTGCCGGGGGGGCCTTAATTCACCCCTCCACTTT.

This clonotype was counted at least ten times. This chain links TRBV7-2 with TRBJ2-5; 7 bases agree with TRBD2. Germline V gene data show CDR1 as SGHTA and CDR2 as FQGNSA. The CDR3 extends over 14 amino acids. The J segment lost 1 base and the V segment lost 3 bases, leaving 2 bases of the junction unmatched. The CDR3 protein is CASSLRGFQETQYF. The CDR3 nucleotides are TGTGCCAGCAGCTTGCGGGGGTTCCAAGAGACCCAGTACTTC. Supplemented by reference TRBV7-2 and TRBJ2-5, the full variable domain reads GAGVSQSPSNKVTEKGKDVELRCDPISGHTALYWYRQSLGQGLEFLIYFQGNSAPDKSGLPSDRFSAERTGGSVSTLTIQRTQQEDSAVYLCASSLRGFQETQYFGPGTRLLVL.

This clonotype has only a few counts. The chain carries TRBV6-1 and TRBJ2-5, with 7 bases aligning to TRBD1. Germline V gene sequence: CDR1 MNHNS, CDR2 SASEGT. The CDR3 covers 14 residues. V trimming: 5 bases; J trimming: 2 bases; junction bases outside the gene matches: 5. The CDR3 loop reads CASSKGQPQETQYF. The CDR3 coding sequence is TGTGCCAGCAGTAAGGGACAGCCTCAAGAGACCCAGTACTTC.

This clonotype was seen only a few times. V is TRBV4-2 and J is TRBJ1-1, with D possibly matching TRBD1 (5 bases). Looked up from germline, CDR1 is LGHNA and CDR2 is YNFKEQ. V was shortened by 1 base and J by 7 bases, with 13 bases between the two germline ends. This CDR3 comprises 14 residues. CDR3 in amino acids: CASSQVVQGNEAFF. CDR3 in DNA: TGTGCCAGCAGCCAAGTAGTCCAGGGTAATGAAGCTTTCTTT.

This clonotype was seen many times. The rearrangement uses TRBV7-2 and TRBJ1-3; 8 bases match TRBD1. Trimming removed 6 bases from V and 2 bases from J; junction bases left unmatched: 6. The germline gives CDR1 SGHTA, CDR2 FQGNSA. The CDR3 is 15 amino acids. This CDR3 reads CASSRQGFPGNTIYF. Written as DNA, the CDR3 is TGTGCCAGCAGTCGACAGGGGTTTCCTGGAAACACCATATATTTT.

This clonotype came up a few times. V and J are TRBV7-8 and TRBJ2-7, with TRBD1 identical over 8 bases. Losses at the gene ends were 5 bases for V and 5 bases for J; bases not matched to a gene: 8. Per germline, CDR1 SGHVS and CDR2 FQNEAQ. The length of the CDR3 is 14 residues. CDR3 loop: CASSARDRSNEQYF. As DNA, the CDR3 is TGTGCCAGCAGCGCCCGGGACAGGTCAAACGAGCAGTACTTC. The variable domain in full, completed from reference TRBV7-8 and TRBJ2-7, reads GAGVSQSPRYKVAKRGQDVALRCDPISGHVSLFWYQQALGQGPEFLTYFQNEAQLDKSGLPSDRFFAERPEGSVSTLKIQRTQQEDSAVYLCASSARDRSNEQYFGPGTRLTVT.

This rearrangement joins TRBV20-1 to TRBJ2-7, with D tentatively TRBD1 (5 bases). This CDR3 is built from 13 residues. Trimming shortened V by 1 base and J by 4 bases, and 11 bases separated the two germline ends. Per germline, CDR1 DFQATT and CDR2 SNEGSKA (reference sequence). The CDR3 bases are TGCAGTGCTAGAGGCCTCCCAGGGTACGAGCAGTACTTC. Protein: CSARGLPGYEQYF.

This clonotype was recorded at least ten times. The chain uses TRBV7-2 and TRBJ2-1, with 13 bases lining up with TRBD2. V shed 5 bases and J 0 bases; nucleotides not matched to a gene: 13. Germline loops: CDR1 SGHTA, CDR2 FQGNSA. The length of the CDR3 is 20 residues. The CDR3 nucleotides are TGTGCCAGCAGCAATCAAAGACTAGCGGGGGGTGACGGCTCCTACAATGAGCAGTTCTTC. Amino acid sequence: CASSNQRLAGGDGSYNEQFF. Variable domain in full (rest from reference TRBV7-2 and TRBJ2-1): GAGVSQSPSNKVTEKGKDVELRCDPISGHTALYWYRQSLGQGLEFLIYFQGNSAPDKSGLPSDRFSAERTGGSVSTLTIQRTQQEDSAVYLCASSNQRLAGGDGSYNEQFFGPGTRLTVL.

V and J are TRBV29-1 and TRBJ2-3, with TRBD2 as a possible D gene (6 bases). Germline V gives CDR1 SQVTM, CDR2 ANQGSEA. The CDR3 has 14 amino acids. V was clipped by 6 bases and J by 1 base, with 14 bases between them. CDR3 in amino acids: CSVLGTSGTDTQYF. The CDR3 DNA reads TGCAGCGTCCTCGGGACTTCTGGCACAGATACGCAGTATTTT.

This clonotype was observed many times. The chain couples TRBV7-2 to TRBJ2-7; 8 nucleotides match TRBD2. The germline V gene encodes CDR1 SGHTA and CDR2 FQGNSA. This CDR3 is 15 amino acids long. J was trimmed by 2 bases and V by 1 base; bases with no gene match: 4. CDR3 sequence reads: CASSLVAGGAYEQYF. The CDR3 DNA reads TGTGCCAGCAGCTTAGTTGCCGGGGGGGCCTACGAGCAGTACTTC.

V gene TRBV28 combines with J gene TRBJ2-7; D might be TRBD1 (6 bases). The CDR3 spans 13 residues. V was clipped by 6 bases and J by 5 bases, with 14 bases between them. CDR1 is MDHEN and CDR2 is SYDVKM in the germline V gene. The CDR3 coding sequence is TGTGCCAGCAGACGTACCACAGGGAACGAGCAGTACTTC. Amino acids: CASRRTTGNEQYF.

The V and J genes are TRBV12-3 or TRBV12-4 and TRBJ2-1, with 8 bases identical to TRBD1. The CDR3 loop spans 12 amino acids. J lost 10 bases, V lost 8 bases, and 7 bases had no gene match. As DNA, the CDR3 is TGTGCCAGCGGAACAGGGGGGCGAGAGCAGTTCTTC. It codes for CASGTGGREQFF.

This clonotype was seen a few times. The chain employs TRBV28 and TRBJ1-1, with D maybe TRBD1 (6 bases). V shed 10 bases and J shed 1 base, with 10 bases lying between them. The CDR3 length is 12 residues. Germline V gene data show CDR1 as MDHEN and CDR2 as SYDVKM. The CDR3 loop reads CATRGPNTEAFF. The DNA of the CDR3 is TGTGCCACCAGGGGACCGAACACTGAAGCTTTCTTT.

The chain is built from TRBV4-2 and TRBJ2-6; TRBD1 or TRBD2 may be the D gene (6 bases each). The CDR3 spans 17 residues. CDR1 and CDR2 (germline): LGHNA, YNFKEQ. V lost 4 bases to trimming and J lost 3 bases, with 16 bases between them. The CDR3 nucleotides are TGTGCCAGCAGCCCGCGGGGACAAATTGGTGGGGCCAACGTCCTGACTTTC. Translated, it gives CASSPRGQIGGANVLTF.

This chain joins TRBV5-3 and TRBJ1-1, with TRBD1 as a possible D gene (5 bases). TRBV5-3 is an open reading frame whose function is uncertain. V shed 8 bases and J shed 0 bases, with 14 bases lying between them. There are 14 residues in the CDR3. CDR3 nucleotide sequence: TGTGCCAGCAGCCTCAGGGCAATGAACACTGAAGCTTTCTTT. Amino acids: CASSLRAMNTEAFF.

The gene calls are TRBV12-5 and TRBJ2-7, with a possible D match to TRBD1 (5 bases). CDR3 size: 12 residues. V was shortened by 7 bases and J by 4 bases, with 11 bases between the two germline ends. The germline CDR1 and CDR2 sequences are LGHNT and FRNRAP. CDR3 nucleotides: TGTGCTAGTGCCGGCAGGGATTACGAGCAGTACTTC. It is translated as CASAGRDYEQYF. The full variable domain, rest sourced from reference TRBV12-5 and TRBJ2-7, is DARVTQTPRHKVTEMGQEVTMRCQPILGHNTVFWYRQTMMQGLELLAYFRNRAPLDDSGMPKDRFSAEMPDATLATLKIQPSEPRDSAVYFCASAGRDYEQYFGPGTRLTVT.

V is TRBV7-8 and J is TRBJ2-7; D is unresolved. Trimming took 2 bases from V and 0 from J, leaving 8 bases between them. Germline-derived CDR1 and CDR2 are SGHVS and FQNEAQ. The length of the CDR3 is 14 residues. The CDR3: CASSLLLYSYEQYF. The CDR3, as DNA: TGTGCCAGCAGCTTACTGCTCTACTCCTACGAGCAGTACTTC.

This clonotype was counted only a few times. The chain carries TRBV7-2 and TRBJ1-1, with D hard to call. The CDR3 is 16 residues long. V was trimmed by 1 base and J by 3 bases, leaving 15 bases between them. The germline V gene has CDR1 SGHTA and CDR2 FQGNSA. Written as DNA, the CDR3 is TGTGCCAGCAGCTTAGGCCCCTCCGACCCGGACACTGAAGCTTTCTTT. It encodes CASSLGPSDPDTEAFF.

The chain joins TRBV7-9 to TRBJ2-3, with D perhaps TRBD2 (6 bases). Trimming took off 5 bases at V and 1 base at J, with 16 bases between the two ends. Germline V gives CDR1 SEHNR, CDR2 FQNEAQ (reference sequence). The CDR3 has 16 amino acids. As DNA, the CDR3 is TGTGCCAGCAGCGAATACTCGGGACTTGGCACAGATACGCAGTATTTT. Translating it yields CASSEYSGLGTDTQYF.

The V call is TRBV2, the J call TRBJ1-2, with D unresolved. V lost 7 bases to trimming and J lost 3 bases, with 9 bases between them. This CDR3 comprises 12 residues. CDR1 SNHLY and CDR2 FYNNEI come from the germline V gene. CDR3 sequence: CASNVGYYGYTF. CDR3 DNA: TGTGCCAGCAACGTGGGGTACTATGGCTACACCTTC.

This clonotype has just a few counts. CDR3 amino acids: CASDRGVNEQFF. CDR3 DNA: TGTGCCAGCGACAGGGGTGTCAATGAGCAGTTCTTC. V is TRBV7-9 and J is TRBJ2-1; 8 bases are a match to TRBD1. The CDR3 is 12 amino acids. Germline CDR1 SEHNR, CDR2 FQNEAQ (reference sequence). V shed 8 bases, J shed 6 bases, and the junction held 3 bases outside the gene matches.

In this sample, this clonotype turned up once. The chain carries TRBV7-9 and TRBJ2-7; 7 nucleotides line up with TRBD1. Germline V CDR1 and CDR2: SEHNR, FQNEAQ (reference sequence). This CDR3 has 13 residues. The J segment lost 6 bases and the V segment lost 5 bases, leaving 7 bases of the junction unmatched. DNA for the CDR3: TGTGCCAGCAGCACCGGGACAGTGTTCGAGCAGTACTTC. It codes for CASSTGTVFEQYF.

Only a few counts were recorded for this clonotype. This sequence joins TRBV5-1 and TRBJ2-7, with 9 bases identical to TRBD2. Germline loops: CDR1 SGHRS, CDR2 YFSETQ. The ends lost 0 bases at V and 7 bases at J; junction bases unmatched: 11. The CDR3 has 16 residues. CDR3 region: CASSLAGSSGMEEQYF. Written as DNA, the CDR3 is TGCGCCAGCAGCTTGGCCGGGTCTAGCGGGATGGAAGAGCAGTACTTC.

Comments on this clonotype: An end of the junction differs from the germline gene, which may be a read error. The chain joins TRBV28 to TRBJ1-4; D is unclear. The CDR3 consists of 12 residues. The germline gives CDR1 MDHEN, CDR2 SYDVKM. The CDR3 DNA reads TGTGCCAGCAGTTTGAGGCATGGAGCTTTCAGGTTT. Translated: CASSLRHGAFRF.

This clonotype was detected a few times. The chain couples TRBV6-5 to TRBJ2-3, with D perhaps TRBD2 (5 bases). Per the germline V gene, CDR1 is MNHEY and CDR2 is SVGAGI. There are 17 residues in the CDR3. Trimming removed 0 bases at V and 2 bases at J, with 15 bases between. DNA of the CDR3: TGTGCCAGCAGTTACTCGATAGAGCGGATGGACACAGATACGCAGTATTTT. Its translation: CASSYSIERMDTDTQYF.